Included here is one TCR beta chain sequence, with context. Its antigen is not identified. This sample stems from a study of blood T cells in healthy people across ages. Points from the study as a whole: PBMC samples, being unsorted, prevented any conclusive comparison of naive and antigen-experienced cells.

Alongside a J-beta primer mix, a sample-barcoded 5' primer served in a second PCR lasting roughly 7 to 11 cycles. TCRdb itself ran the 5' RACE reads through MiXCR, one entry per CDR3 protein. The sample holds about 1.5 million distinct CDR3 sequences, approximately 38% seen once. Germline loops: CDR1 SNHLY, CDR2 FYNNEI. V was cut by 4 bases and J by 3 bases, with 13 bases left in between. This CDR3 spans 14 amino acids. The clonotype was recovered from a woman younger than 30 in good health. The specimen was blood. V gene TRBV2 combines with J gene TRBJ2-7; D not resolved. This chain's CDR3 is CASSVGETVYEQYF. The CDR3 DNA reads as TGTGCCAGCAGTGTCGGCGAGACCGTCTACGAGCAGTACTTC.